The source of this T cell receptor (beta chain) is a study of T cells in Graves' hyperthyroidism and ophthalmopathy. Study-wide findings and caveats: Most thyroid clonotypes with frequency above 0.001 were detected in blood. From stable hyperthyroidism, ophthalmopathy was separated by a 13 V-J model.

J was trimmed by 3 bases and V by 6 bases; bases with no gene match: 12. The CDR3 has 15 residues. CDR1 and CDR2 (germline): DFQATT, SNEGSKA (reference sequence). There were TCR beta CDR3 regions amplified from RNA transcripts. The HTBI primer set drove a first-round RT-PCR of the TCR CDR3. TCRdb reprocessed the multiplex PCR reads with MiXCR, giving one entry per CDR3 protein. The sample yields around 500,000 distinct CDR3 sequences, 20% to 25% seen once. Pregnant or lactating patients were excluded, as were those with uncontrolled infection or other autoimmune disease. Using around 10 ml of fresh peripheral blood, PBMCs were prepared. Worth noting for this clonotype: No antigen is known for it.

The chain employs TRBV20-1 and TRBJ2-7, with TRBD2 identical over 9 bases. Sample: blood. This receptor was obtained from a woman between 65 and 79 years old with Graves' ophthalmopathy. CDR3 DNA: TGCAGTGCGCCGTCTGGCCTAGCGGGAAACTACGAGCAGTACTTC. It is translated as CSAPSGLAGNYEQYF.